Each of the 8 T cell receptor beta chains below was sequenced from the same sample in a study of T cell responses to AZD1222 COVID-19 vaccine. The table came from immunoSEQ multiplex PCR; TCRdb's copy has only in-frame clones and leaves some out. The table records approximately 140,000 clones, roughly 92% of them present only once. The specimen was peripheral blood, collected on day 0 of AZD1222 vaccination. These receptors were obtained from an adult in good health.

The rearrangement links TRBV5-4 to TRBJ2-1; TRBD2 matches 8 bases. Germline values: CDR1 SGHNT, CDR2 YYREEE (reference sequence). CDR3 length equals 15 residues. After removal of 2 bases from V and 7 bases from J, the junction contained 8 bases not matched to a gene. CDR3 nucleotides: TGTGCCAGCAGCTTTAGCGGGGCCTTGAGAAATGAGCAGTTCTTC. This translates into CASSFSGALRNEQFF.

The V gene is TRBV30, the J gene TRBJ2-2, with D possibly being TRBD1 (5 bases). From germline, CDR1 is GTSNPN and CDR2 SVGIG (reference sequence). This CDR3 comprises 15 residues. Trimming pared 7 bases from V and 3 bases from J, leaving 18 bases between. CDR3 residues: CASPGRQHYTGELFF. CDR3 in DNA: TGTGCCTCTCCCGGAAGACAGCACTACACCGGGGAGCTGTTTTTT. The full variable domain, with the rest looked up from reference TRBV30 and TRBJ2-2, is SQTIHQWPATLVQPVGSPLSLECTVEGTSNPNLYWYRQAAGRGLQLLFYSVGIGQISSEVPQNLSASRPQDRQFILSSKKLLLSDSGFYLCASPGRQHYTGELFFGEGSRLTVL.

The chain uses TRBV11-2 and TRBJ1-1; no clear D. The germline gives CDR1 SGHAT, CDR2 FQNNGV. The CDR3 loop spans 14 amino acids. Trimming cost V 5 bases and J 1 base, with 11 bases left between them. The DNA for the CDR3 is TGTGCCAGCAGCCCTTCGACGGGGAACACTGAAGCTTTCTTT. Amino acid sequence: CASSPSTGNTEAFF.

The chain is built from TRBV7-2 and TRBJ1-2; 10 bases agree with TRBD1. The V segment lost 5 bases and the J segment 6 bases; nucleotides outside the gene matches: 3. The CDR3 loop spans 13 amino acids. The germline V gene encodes CDR1 SGHTA and CDR2 FQGNSA. In DNA, the CDR3 is TGTGCCAGCAGCCTCGGACAGGGGGATGGCTACACCTTC. This gives the protein CASSLGQGDGYTF. Complete variable domain (other parts from reference TRBV7-2 and TRBJ1-2): GAGVSQSPSNKVTEKGKDVELRCDPISGHTALYWYRQSLGQGLEFLIYFQGNSAPDKSGLPSDRFSAERTGGSVSTLTIQRTQQEDSAVYLCASSLGQGDGYTFGSGTRLTVV.

In DNA form, the CDR3 reads TGTGCCAGCAGTTCCCACTCCCGGGCCCGGCTCGATCAGCCCCAGCATTTT. Translation gives CASSSHSRARLDQPQHF. V gene TRBV28 combines with J gene TRBJ1-5; no clear D gene. V lost 4 bases to trimming and J lost 5 bases, with 21 bases between them. The CDR3 contains 17 residues. The V gene's germline CDR1 is MDHEN and CDR2 SYDVKM.

The chain recombines TRBV30 with TRBJ2-7; 8 bases are shared with TRBD1. Trimming cost V 0 bases and J 9 bases; bases outside gene matches: 7. CDR1 is GTSNPN and CDR2 is SVGIG in the germline V gene (reference sequence). The CDR3 extends over 13 amino acids. The CDR3 is CAWSVGQGRRQYF. The CDR3 nucleotides read TGTGCCTGGAGTGTAGGACAGGGAAGAAGGCAGTACTTC.

The chain carries TRBV5-4 and TRBJ2-5; 9 nucleotides agree with TRBD1. The V gene's germline CDR1 is SGHNT and CDR2 YYREEE (reference sequence). V dropped 6 bases and J dropped 5; count of bases not matched to a gene: 8. The CDR3 is 14 amino acids. The CDR3 region is CASTGDRARETQYF. In DNA, the CDR3 is TGTGCCAGCACCGGGGACAGGGCAAGGGAGACCCAGTACTTC.

This chain uses TRBV28 with TRBJ2-7; 10 bases fit TRBD1. The J segment lost 5 bases and the V segment lost 8 bases, leaving 6 bases of the junction unmatched. This CDR3 has 13 residues. Germline V CDR1 and CDR2: MDHEN, SYDVKM. Written as DNA, the CDR3 is TGTGCCAGCTGGGACAGGGGATTTAACGAGCAGTACTTC. Translating gives CASWDRGFNEQYF.